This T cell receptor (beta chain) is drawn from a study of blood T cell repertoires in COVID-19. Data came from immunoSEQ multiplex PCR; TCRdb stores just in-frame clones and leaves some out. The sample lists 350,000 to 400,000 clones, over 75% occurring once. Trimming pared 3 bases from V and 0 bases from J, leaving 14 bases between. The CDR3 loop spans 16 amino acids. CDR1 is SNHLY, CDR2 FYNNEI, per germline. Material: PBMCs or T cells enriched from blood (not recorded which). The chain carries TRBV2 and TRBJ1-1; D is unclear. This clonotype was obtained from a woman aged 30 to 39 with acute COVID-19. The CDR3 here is CASSEHNGWLNTEAFF. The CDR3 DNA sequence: TGTGCCAGCAGTGAGCATAACGGGTGGCTGAACACTGAAGCTTTCTTT.